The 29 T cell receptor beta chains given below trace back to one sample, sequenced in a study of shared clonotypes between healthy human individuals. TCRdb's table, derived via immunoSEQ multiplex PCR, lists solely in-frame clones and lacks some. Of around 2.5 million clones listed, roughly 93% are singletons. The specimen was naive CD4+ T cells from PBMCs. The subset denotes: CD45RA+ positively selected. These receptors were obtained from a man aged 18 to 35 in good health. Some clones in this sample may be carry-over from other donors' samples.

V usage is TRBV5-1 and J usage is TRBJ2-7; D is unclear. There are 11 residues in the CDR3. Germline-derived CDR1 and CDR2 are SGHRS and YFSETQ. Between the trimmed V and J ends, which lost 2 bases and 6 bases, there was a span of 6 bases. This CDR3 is CASSFLAEQYF. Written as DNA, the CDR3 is TGCGCCAGCAGCTTTCTTGCCGAGCAGTACTTC.

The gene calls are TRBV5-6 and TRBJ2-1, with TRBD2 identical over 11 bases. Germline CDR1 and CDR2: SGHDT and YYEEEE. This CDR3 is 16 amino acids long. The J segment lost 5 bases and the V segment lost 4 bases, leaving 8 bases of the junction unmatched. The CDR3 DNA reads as TGTGCCAGCAGCCCCTATAGCGGGAGGGAGAACAATGAGCAGTTCTTC. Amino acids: CASSPYSGRENNEQFF.

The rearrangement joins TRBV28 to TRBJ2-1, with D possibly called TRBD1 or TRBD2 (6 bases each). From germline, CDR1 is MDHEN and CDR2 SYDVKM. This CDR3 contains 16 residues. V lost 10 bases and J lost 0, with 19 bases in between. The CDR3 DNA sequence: TGTGCCACCCAGAAGGGGGGTATCATCTCCTACAATGAGCAGTTCTTC. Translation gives CATQKGGIISYNEQFF.

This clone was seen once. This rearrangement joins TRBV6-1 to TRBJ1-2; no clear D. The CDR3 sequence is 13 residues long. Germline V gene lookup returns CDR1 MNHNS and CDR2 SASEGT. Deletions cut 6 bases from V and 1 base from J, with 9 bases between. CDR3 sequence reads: CASSTNLNYGYTF. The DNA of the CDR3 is TGTGCCAGCAGCACCAACCTTAACTATGGCTACACCTTC.

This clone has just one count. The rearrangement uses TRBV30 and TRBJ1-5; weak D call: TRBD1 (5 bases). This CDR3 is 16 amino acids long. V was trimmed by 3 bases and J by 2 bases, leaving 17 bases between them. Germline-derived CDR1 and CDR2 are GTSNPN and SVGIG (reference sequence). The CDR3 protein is CAWSGRGGVGNQPQHF. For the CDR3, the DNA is TGTGCCTGGAGCGGTCGGGGAGGGGTTGGCAATCAGCCCCAGCATTTT.

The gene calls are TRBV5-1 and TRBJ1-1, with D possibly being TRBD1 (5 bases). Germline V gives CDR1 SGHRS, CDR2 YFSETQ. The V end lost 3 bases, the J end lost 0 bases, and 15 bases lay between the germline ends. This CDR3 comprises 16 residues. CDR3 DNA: TGCGCCAGCAGCTCTCGACCGACAGCTATGAACACTGAAGCTTTCTTT. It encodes CASSSRPTAMNTEAFF.

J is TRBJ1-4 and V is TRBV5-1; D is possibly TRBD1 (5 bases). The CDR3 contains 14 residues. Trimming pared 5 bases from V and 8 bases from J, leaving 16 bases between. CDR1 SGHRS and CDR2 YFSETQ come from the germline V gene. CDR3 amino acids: CASSMTSKGEKLFF. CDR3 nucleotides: TGCGCCAGCAGTATGACATCGAAGGGGGAAAAACTGTTTTTT.

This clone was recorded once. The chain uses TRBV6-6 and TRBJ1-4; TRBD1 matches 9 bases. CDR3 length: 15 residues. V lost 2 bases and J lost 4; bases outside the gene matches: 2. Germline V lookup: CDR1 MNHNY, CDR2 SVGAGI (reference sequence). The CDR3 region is CASSYVGQGNEKLFF. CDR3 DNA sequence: TGTGCCAGCAGTTACGTGGGACAGGGTAATGAAAAACTGTTTTTT.

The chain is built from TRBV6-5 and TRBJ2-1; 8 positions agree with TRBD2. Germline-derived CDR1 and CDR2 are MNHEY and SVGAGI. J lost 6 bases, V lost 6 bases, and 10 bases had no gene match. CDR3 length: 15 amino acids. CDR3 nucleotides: TGTGCCAGCAGGATCGCCCTAGCGGGCCCCAATGAGCAGTTCTTC. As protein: CASRIALAGPNEQFF.

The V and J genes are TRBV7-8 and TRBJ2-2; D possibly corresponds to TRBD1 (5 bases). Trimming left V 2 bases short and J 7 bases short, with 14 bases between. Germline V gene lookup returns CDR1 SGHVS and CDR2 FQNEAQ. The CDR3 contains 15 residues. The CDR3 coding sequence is TGTGCCAGCAGCTTACTATCCGTAGGGGACGGGGAGCTGTTTTTT. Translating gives CASSLLSVGDGELFF.

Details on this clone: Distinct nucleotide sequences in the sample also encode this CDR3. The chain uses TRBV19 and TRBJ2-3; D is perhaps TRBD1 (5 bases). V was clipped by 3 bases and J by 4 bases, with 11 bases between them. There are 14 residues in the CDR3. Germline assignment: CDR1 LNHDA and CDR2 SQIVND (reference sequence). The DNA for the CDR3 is TGTGCCAGTAGTATCGGCCAGGGCGCAGATACGCAGTATTTT. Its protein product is CASSIGQGADTQYF.

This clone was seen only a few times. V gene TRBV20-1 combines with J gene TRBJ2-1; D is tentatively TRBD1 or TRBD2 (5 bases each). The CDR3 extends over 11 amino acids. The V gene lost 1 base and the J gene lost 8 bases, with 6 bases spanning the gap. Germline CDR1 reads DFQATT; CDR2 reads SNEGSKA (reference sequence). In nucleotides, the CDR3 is TGCAGTGCTAGAGGGGGGTATGAGCAGTTCTTC. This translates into CSARGGYEQFF.

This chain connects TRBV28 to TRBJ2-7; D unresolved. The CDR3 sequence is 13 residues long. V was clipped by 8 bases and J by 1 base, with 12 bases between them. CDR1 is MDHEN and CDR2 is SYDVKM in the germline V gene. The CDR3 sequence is CASGNPGSYEQYF. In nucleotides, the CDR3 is TGTGCCAGCGGGAACCCTGGGTCCTACGAGCAGTACTTC.

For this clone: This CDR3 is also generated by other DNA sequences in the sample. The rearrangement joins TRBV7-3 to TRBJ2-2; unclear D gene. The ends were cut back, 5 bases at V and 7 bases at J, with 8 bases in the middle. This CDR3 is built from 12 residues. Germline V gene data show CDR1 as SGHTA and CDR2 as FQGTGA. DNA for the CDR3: TGTGCCAGCAGCCCTCTGGGCGGGGAGCTGTTTTTT. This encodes CASSPLGGELFF.

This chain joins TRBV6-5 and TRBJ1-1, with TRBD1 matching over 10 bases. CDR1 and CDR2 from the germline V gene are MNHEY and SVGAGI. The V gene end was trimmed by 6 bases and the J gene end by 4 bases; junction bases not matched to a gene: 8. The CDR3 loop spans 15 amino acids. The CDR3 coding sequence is TGTGCCAGCAGCCTACGTGGGACAGGGGTCACTGAAGCTTTCTTT. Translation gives CASSLRGTGVTEAFF.

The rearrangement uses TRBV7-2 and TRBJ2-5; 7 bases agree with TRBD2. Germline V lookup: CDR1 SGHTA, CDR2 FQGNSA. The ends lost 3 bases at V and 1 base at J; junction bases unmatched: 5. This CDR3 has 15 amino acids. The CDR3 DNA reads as TGTGCCAGCAGCTTCAGTGGCGGGAGCCAAGAGACCCAGTACTTC. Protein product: CASSFSGGSQETQYF. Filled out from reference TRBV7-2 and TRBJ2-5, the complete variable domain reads GAGVSQSPSNKVTEKGKDVELRCDPISGHTALYWYRQSLGQGLEFLIYFQGNSAPDKSGLPSDRFSAERTGGSVSTLTIQRTQQEDSAVYLCASSFSGGSQETQYFGPGTRLLVL.

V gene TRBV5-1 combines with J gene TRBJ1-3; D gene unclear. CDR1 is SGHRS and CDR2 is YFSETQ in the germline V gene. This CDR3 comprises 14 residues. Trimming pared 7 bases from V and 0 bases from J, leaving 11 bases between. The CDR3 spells CASRAGSSGNTIYF. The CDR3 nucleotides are TGCGCCAGCCGCGCGGGGAGCTCTGGAAACACCATATATTTT.

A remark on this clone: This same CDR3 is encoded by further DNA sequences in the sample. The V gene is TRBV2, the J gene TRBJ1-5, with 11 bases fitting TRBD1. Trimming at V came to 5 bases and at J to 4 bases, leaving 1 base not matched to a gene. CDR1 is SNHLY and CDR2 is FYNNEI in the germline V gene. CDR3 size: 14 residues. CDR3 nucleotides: TGTGCCAGCAGTAGGGACAGGGGGAATCAGCCCCAGCATTTT. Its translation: CASSRDRGNQPQHF.

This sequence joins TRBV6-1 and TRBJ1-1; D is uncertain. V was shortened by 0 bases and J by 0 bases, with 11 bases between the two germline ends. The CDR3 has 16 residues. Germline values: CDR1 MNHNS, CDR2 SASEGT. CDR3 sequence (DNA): TGTGCCAGCAGTGAAGCCCGCGGGAGGGTGAACACTGAAGCTTTCTTT. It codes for CASSEARGRVNTEAFF.

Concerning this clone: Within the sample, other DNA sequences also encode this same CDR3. CDR3 sequence (DNA): TGTGCCAGCAGCTTCGGGCTAGCCGGCACCAATGAGCAGTTCTTC. It yields the protein CASSFGLAGTNEQFF. The chain combines TRBV7-3 with TRBJ2-1, with a possible D match to TRBD2 (5 bases). The CDR3 loop spans 15 amino acids. Germline assignment: CDR1 SGHTA and CDR2 FQGTGA. V gave up 3 bases and J gave up 6 bases, with 15 bases separating them.

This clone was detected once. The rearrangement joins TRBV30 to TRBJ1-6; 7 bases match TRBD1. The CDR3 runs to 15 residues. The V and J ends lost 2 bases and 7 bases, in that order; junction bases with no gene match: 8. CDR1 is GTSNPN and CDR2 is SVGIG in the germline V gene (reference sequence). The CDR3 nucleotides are TGTGCCTGGAGTACCCCCGGGACAGCCAATTCACCCCTCCACTTT. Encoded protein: CAWSTPGTANSPLHF.

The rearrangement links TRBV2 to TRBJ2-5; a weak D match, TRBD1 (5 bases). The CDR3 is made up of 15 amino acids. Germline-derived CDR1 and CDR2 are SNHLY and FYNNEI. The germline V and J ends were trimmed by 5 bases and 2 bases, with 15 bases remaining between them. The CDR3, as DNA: TGTGCCAGCAGTTTGCGGACAACGCAACAAGAGACCCAGTACTTC. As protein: CASSLRTTQQETQYF.

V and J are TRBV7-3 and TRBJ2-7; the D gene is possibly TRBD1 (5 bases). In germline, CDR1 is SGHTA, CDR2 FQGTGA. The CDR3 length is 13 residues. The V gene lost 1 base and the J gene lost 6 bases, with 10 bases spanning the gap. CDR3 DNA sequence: TGTGCCAGCAGCTTAAAACAGGTCGGCGAGCAGTACTTC. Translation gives CASSLKQVGEQYF.

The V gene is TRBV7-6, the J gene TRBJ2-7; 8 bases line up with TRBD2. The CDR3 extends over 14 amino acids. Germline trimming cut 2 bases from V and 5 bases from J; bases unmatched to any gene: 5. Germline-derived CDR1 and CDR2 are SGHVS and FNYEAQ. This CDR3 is CASSLISGSDEQYF. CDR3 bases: TGTGCCAGCAGCTTAATCAGCGGGAGTGACGAGCAGTACTTC. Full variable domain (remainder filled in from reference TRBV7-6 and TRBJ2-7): GAGVSQSPRYKVTKRGQDVALRCDPISGHVSLYWYRQALGQGPEFLTYFNYEAQQDKSGLPNDRFSAERPEGSISTLTIQRTEQRDSAMYRCASSLISGSDEQYFGPGTRLTVT.

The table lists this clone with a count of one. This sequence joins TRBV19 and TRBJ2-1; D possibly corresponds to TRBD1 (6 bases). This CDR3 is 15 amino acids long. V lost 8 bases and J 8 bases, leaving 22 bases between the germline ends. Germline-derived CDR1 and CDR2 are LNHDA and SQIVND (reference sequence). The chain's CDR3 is CASSNRASVIDEQFF. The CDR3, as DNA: TGTGCCAGTTCGAACAGGGCGAGCGTTATCGATGAGCAGTTCTTC.

The CDR3 region is CASSQTIGTPSSYEQYF. The DNA of the CDR3 is TGCGCCAGCAGCCAGACAATCGGGACTCCAAGCTCCTACGAGCAGTACTTC. The chain has TRBV4-1 and TRBJ2-7; weak D call: TRBD2 (6 bases). The ends were cut back, 3 bases at V and 0 bases at J, with 18 bases in the middle. CDR3 length: 17 amino acids. CDR1 MGHRA and CDR2 YSYEKL come from the germline V gene.

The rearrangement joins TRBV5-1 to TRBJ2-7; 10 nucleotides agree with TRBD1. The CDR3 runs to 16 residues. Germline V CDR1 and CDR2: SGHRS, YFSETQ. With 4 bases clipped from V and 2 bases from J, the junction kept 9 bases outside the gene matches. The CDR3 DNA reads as TGCGCCAGCAGCGGGAACCGGGACAGGGGAGCCTACGAGCAGTACTTC. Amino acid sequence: CASSGNRDRGAYEQYF.

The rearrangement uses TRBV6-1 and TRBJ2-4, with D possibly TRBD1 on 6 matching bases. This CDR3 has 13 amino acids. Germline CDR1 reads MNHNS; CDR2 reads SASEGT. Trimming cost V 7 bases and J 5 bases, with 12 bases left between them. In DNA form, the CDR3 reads TGTGCCAGCATCCGCAGGGGCCAAAACATTCAGTACTTC. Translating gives CASIRRGQNIQYF.

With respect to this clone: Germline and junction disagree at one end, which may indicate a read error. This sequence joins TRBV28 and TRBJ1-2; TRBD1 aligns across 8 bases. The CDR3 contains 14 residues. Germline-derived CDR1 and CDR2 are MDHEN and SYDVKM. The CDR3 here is CASGLGQGAYGYTF. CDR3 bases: TGTGCCAGCGGTTTGGGGCAGGGGGCGTATGGCTACACCTTC.